One and the same sample provided the 31 T cell receptor beta chains below, sequenced in a study of shared clonotypes between healthy human individuals. The repertoire was sequenced with immunoSEQ multiplex PCR; TCRdb's copy has only in-frame clones and lacks some. The repertoire includes about 1.5 million clones, more than 95% of them detected once, and over 1% sits in the top ten. Sequences were obtained from naive CD4+ T cells sorted from blood. Described subset: CD45RA+ positively selected. The source of these receptors is a man under 40 in good health.

The chain joins TRBV20-1 to TRBJ2-1, with D unclear. Per the germline V gene, CDR1 is DFQATT and CDR2 is SNEGSKA (reference sequence). V lost 7 bases and J 3 bases, leaving 7 bases between the germline ends. This CDR3 comprises 11 residues. The CDR3 DNA reads as TGCAGTGAGGGCCTCTACAATGAGCAGTTCTTC. Its translation is CSEGLYNEQFF.

The J gene is TRBJ2-1, the V gene TRBV18; D perhaps matches TRBD1 (5 bases). Trimming took off 6 bases at V and 3 bases at J, with 15 bases between the two ends. CDR1 is KGHSH and CDR2 is LQKENI in the germline V gene. The CDR3 consists of 15 residues. The CDR3 reads CASSPGPIDYNEQFF. The CDR3 nucleotides are TGTGCCAGCTCGCCAGGGCCTATAGACTACAATGAGCAGTTCTTC. The variable domain in full, completed from reference TRBV18 and TRBJ2-1, reads NAGVMQNPRHLVRRRGQEARLRCSPMKGHSHVYWYRQLPEEGLKFMVYLQKENIIDESGMPKERFSAEFPKEGPSILRIQQVVRGDSAAYFCASSPGPIDYNEQFFGPGTRLTVL.

This clone has more than one count but fewer than ten. This same CDR3 is encoded by further DNA sequences in the sample. The rearrangement links TRBV28 to TRBJ2-7, with D hard to call. V was pared by 8 bases and J by 2 bases, with 4 bases between. The CDR3 runs to 10 residues. Germline lookup yields CDR1 MDHEN and CDR2 SYDVKM. CDR3 loop: CASSTYEQYF. The DNA for the CDR3 is TGTGCCAGCTCTACCTACGAGCAGTACTTC. The whole variable domain, remainder taken from reference TRBV28 and TRBJ2-7, is DVKVTQSSRYLVKRTGEKVFLECVQDMDHENMFWYRQDPGLGLRLIYFSYDVKMKEKGDIPEGYSVSREKKERFSLILESASTNQTSMYLCASSTYEQYFGPGTRLTVT.

The chain joins TRBV19 to TRBJ1-2; 7 bases map to TRBD1. The CDR3 runs 15 residues. The germline V gene encodes CDR1 LNHDA and CDR2 SQIVND (reference sequence). V shed 4 bases and J 3 bases; nucleotides not matched to a gene: 8. The CDR3 sequence is CASSSPRDSDYGYTF. The CDR3 DNA sequence: TGTGCCAGTAGTAGCCCCCGGGACAGCGACTATGGCTACACCTTC.

The chain combines TRBV7-2 with TRBJ1-1; D gene ambiguous. Germline loops: CDR1 SGHTA, CDR2 FQGNSA. Trimming shortened V by 4 bases and J by 2 bases, and 14 bases separated the two germline ends. The CDR3 spans 15 residues. CDR3 DNA: TGTGCCAGCAGCTCAGGCAACGGACCTAACACTGAAGCTTTCTTT. Amino acid sequence: CASSSGNGPNTEAFF.

This chain joins TRBV5-1 and TRBJ2-3; TRBD1 agrees at 7 bases. The ends lost 5 bases at V and 0 bases at J; junction bases unmatched: 6. Germline-derived CDR1 and CDR2 are SGHRS and YFSETQ. This CDR3 is 15 amino acids long. Here the CDR3 DNA reads TGCGCCAGCAGGGTAGGGGGCCCTAGCACAGATACGCAGTATTTT. It yields the protein CASRVGGPSTDTQYF.

The J gene is TRBJ1-3, the V gene TRBV5-1; possibly TRBD1 for D (5 bases). CDR3 length: 16 residues. The germline gives CDR1 SGHRS, CDR2 YFSETQ. The V end was cut by 4 bases, the J end by 2 bases, with 16 bases between. The CDR3: CASSAGDAFAGNTIYF. In DNA, the CDR3 is TGCGCCAGCAGCGCCGGGGACGCCTTTGCTGGAAACACCATATATTTT.

In regard to this clone: The sample contains more than one DNA sequence encoding this CDR3. This chain connects TRBV7-2 to TRBJ2-2; D is undetermined. This CDR3 is built from 13 residues. Germline assignment: CDR1 SGHTA and CDR2 FQGNSA. The V end was cut by 6 bases, the J end by 1 base, with 6 bases between. CDR3: CASSLKNTGELFF. CDR3 nucleotides: TGTGCCAGCAGTCTAAAGAACACCGGGGAGCTGTTTTTT.

In nucleotides, the CDR3 is TGTGCCAGCAGCTTGGAAACTAGCGGGAGAGGTGGCACAGATACGCAGTATTTT. As protein: CASSLETSGRGGTDTQYF. The rearrangement links TRBV5-4 to TRBJ2-3; 11 bases align to TRBD2. Per the germline V gene, CDR1 is SGHNT and CDR2 is YYREEE (reference sequence). The CDR3 extends over 18 amino acids. Trimming removed 0 bases from V and 1 base from J; junction bases left unmatched: 7.

V is TRBV9 and J is TRBJ2-2; D may be TRBD2 (5 bases). The CDR3 runs 17 residues. V was shortened by 1 base and J by 7 bases, with 20 bases between the two germline ends. Germline V gene sequence: CDR1 SGDLS, CDR2 YYNGEE. CDR3 loop: CASSVKVFGADSGELFF. CDR3 sequence (DNA): TGTGCCAGCAGCGTAAAGGTGTTTGGAGCGGATAGCGGGGAGCTGTTTTTT.

About this clone itself: The same CDR3 is also encoded by other DNA sequences in this sample. The chain employs TRBV18 and TRBJ2-1; 11 nucleotides agree with TRBD2. The V segment lost 4 bases and the J segment 6 bases; nucleotides outside the gene matches: 2. From germline, CDR1 is KGHSH and CDR2 LQKENI. CDR3 length: 14 amino acids. CDR3 region: CASSLGTSGNEQFF. CDR3 coding DNA: TGTGCCAGCTCACTGGGGACTAGCGGCAATGAGCAGTTCTTC.

The V gene is TRBV18, the J gene TRBJ2-1; D not certain. In germline, CDR1 is KGHSH, CDR2 LQKENI. V gave up 0 bases and J gave up 2 bases, with 11 bases separating them. There are 16 residues in the CDR3. The CDR3 here is CASSPPGRDPYNEQFF. The CDR3 nucleotides read TGTGCCAGCTCACCACCGGGTAGAGACCCCTACAATGAGCAGTTCTTC.

The rearrangement uses TRBV25-1 and TRBJ2-1, with TRBD2 identical over 12 bases. Trimming at V came to 5 bases and at J to 4 bases, leaving 3 bases not matched to a gene. Looked up from germline, CDR1 is MGHDK and CDR2 is SYGVNS. CDR3 length: 15 amino acids. For the CDR3, the DNA is TGTGCCAGCAGTCGGACTAGCGGGGATTACAATGAGCAGTTCTTC. This encodes CASSRTSGDYNEQFF. Full variable domain (missing parts from reference TRBV25-1 and TRBJ2-1): EADIYQTPRYLVIGTGKKITLECSQTMGHDKMYWYQQDPGMELHLIHYSYGVNSTEKGDLSSESTVSRIRTEHFPLTLESARPSHTSQYLCASSRTSGDYNEQFFGPGTRLTVL.

This chain links TRBV5-8 with TRBJ2-1, with D perhaps matching TRBD2 (6 bases). V was trimmed by 2 bases and J by 6 bases, leaving 15 bases between them. The CDR3 has 15 residues. Germline V CDR1 and CDR2: SGHTS, YDEGEE. This CDR3 reads CASSFGTAGSNEQFF. CDR3 DNA sequence: TGTGCCAGCAGCTTCGGGACTGCAGGCTCCAATGAGCAGTTCTTC.

The chain joins TRBV27 to TRBJ2-5, with TRBD1 identical over 8 bases. J lost 5 bases, V lost 0 bases, and 8 bases had no gene match. The germline V gene encodes CDR1 MNHEY and CDR2 SMNVEV (reference sequence). This CDR3 is 16 amino acids long. CDR3 protein: CASSLSRTGKVETQYF. The CDR3, as DNA: TGTGCCAGCAGTTTATCCAGGACAGGGAAAGTGGAGACCCAGTACTTC.

V and J are TRBV7-9 and TRBJ1-4; 7 bases match TRBD1. The germline gives CDR1 SEHNR, CDR2 FQNEAQ (reference sequence). The ends lost 5 bases at V and 3 bases at J; junction bases unmatched: 6. The CDR3 is 15 residues long. CDR3 in amino acids: CASSPRDSPNEKLFF. CDR3 bases: TGTGCCAGCAGCCCCCGGGACAGCCCTAATGAAAAACTGTTTTTT. Combining the CDR3 with reference TRBV7-9 and TRBJ1-4 gives the whole variable domain DTGVSQNPRHKITKRGQNVTFRCDPISEHNRLYWYRQTLGQGPEFLTYFQNEAQLEKSRLLSDRFSAERPKGSFSTLEIQRTEQGDSAMYLCASSPRDSPNEKLFFGSGTQLSVL.

J is TRBJ2-3 and V is TRBV18; D not certain. CDR1 and CDR2 (germline): KGHSH, LQKENI. The CDR3 is made up of 12 amino acids. V lost 8 bases and J 6 bases, leaving 12 bases between the germline ends. The CDR3 DNA reads TGTGCCAGCCATCCGCGTTTGGATACGCAGTATTTT. This encodes CASHPRLDTQYF.

This rearrangement joins TRBV6-1 to TRBJ2-3; the match to TRBD2 covers 11 bases. Looked up from germline, CDR1 is MNHNS and CDR2 is SASEGT. CDR3 size: 17 residues. V dropped 4 bases and J dropped 2; count of bases not matched to a gene: 8. The CDR3 nucleotides are TGTGCCAGCAGTGGGGGGACTAGCGGTTTTTACACAGATACGCAGTATTTT. It specifies CASSGGTSGFYTDTQYF.

The genes are TRBV18 and TRBJ2-2; D may be TRBD2 (6 bases). The V end lost 1 base, the J end lost 0 bases, and 12 bases lay between the germline ends. The germline gives CDR1 KGHSH, CDR2 LQKENI. The CDR3 contains 17 residues. The DNA for the CDR3 is TGTGCCAGCTCACCACAGTCGGGCGGGGCGAACACCGGGGAGCTGTTTTTT. Translation gives CASSPQSGGANTGELFF.

This clone was counted a single time. This chain uses TRBV27 with TRBJ2-5; 16 bases fit TRBD2. This CDR3 has 17 amino acids. CDR1 MNHEY and CDR2 SMNVEV come from the germline V gene (reference sequence). Trimming removed 5 bases from V and 2 bases from J; junction bases left unmatched: 5. The CDR3 coding sequence is TGTGCCAGCAGTGTCCCGGGACTAGCGGGAGGGCAAGAGACCCAGTACTTC. It codes for CASSVPGLAGGQETQYF.

This CDR3 reads CASSLVPGSEQYF. The CDR3, as DNA: TGTGCCAGCAGCTTAGTACCCGGTTCCGAGCAGTACTTC. V is TRBV11-2 and J is TRBJ2-7; D remains ambiguous. V was clipped by 1 base and J by 6 bases, with 10 bases between them. Germline CDR1 and CDR2: SGHAT and FQNNGV. The CDR3 is 13 residues long.

V gene TRBV28 combines with J gene TRBJ2-2, with TRBD1 identical over 9 bases. The CDR3 is 14 amino acids. Germline V gene lookup returns CDR1 MDHEN and CDR2 SYDVKM. V dropped 6 bases and J dropped 6; count of bases not matched to a gene: 5. CDR3 sequence (DNA): TGTGCCAGCAGGGACAGGGGAGTTCCCGGGGAGCTGTTTTTT. Translating it yields CASRDRGVPGELFF.

The CDR3 coding sequence is TGTGCCTGGACTGGTTTTAACTATGGCTACACCTTC. Translating it yields CAWTGFNYGYTF. The J gene is TRBJ1-2, the V gene TRBV30; D is undetermined. Trimming left V 4 bases short and J 1 base short, with 7 bases between. The CDR3 spans 12 residues. From germline, CDR1 is GTSNPN and CDR2 SVGIG (reference sequence).

The genes are TRBV15 and TRBJ2-5; no clear D gene. Trimming took off 6 bases at V and 5 bases at J, with 10 bases between the two ends. The germline gives CDR1 LNHNV, CDR2 YYDKDF (reference sequence). The CDR3 extends over 12 amino acids. The CDR3 loop reads CATSTIPETQYF. The CDR3 DNA sequence: TGTGCCACCAGTACTATTCCCGAGACCCAGTACTTC.

This chain uses TRBV6-5 with TRBJ1-5; tentatively, D is TRBD1 (5 bases). V lost 4 bases and J lost 5, with 12 bases in between. This CDR3 comprises 14 residues. Germline V gene sequence: CDR1 MNHEY, CDR2 SVGAGI. In nucleotides, the CDR3 is TGTGCCAGCAGTTCATCAGGGATCGATCAGCCCCAGCATTTT. Its protein product is CASSSSGIDQPQHF.

The chain has TRBV6-4 and TRBJ1-2; tentatively, D is TRBD1 (6 bases). The ends were cut back, 6 bases at V and 4 bases at J, with 15 bases in the middle. The CDR3 is 14 residues long. Germline V gene sequence: CDR1 MRHNA, CDR2 SNTAGT. CDR3 sequence reads: CASSSDRFSYGYTF. The CDR3 bases are TGTGCCAGCAGCTCAGACAGGTTCTCCTATGGCTACACCTTC.

Remarks on this clone: Other DNA variants within this sample encode the same CDR3. V and J are TRBV28 and TRBJ2-1; no definite D call. Trimming pared 5 bases from V and 0 bases from J, leaving 5 bases between. The germline gives CDR1 MDHEN, CDR2 SYDVKM. The CDR3 loop spans 13 amino acids. The CDR3 sequence is CASSPGSYNEQFF. The CDR3 region has the DNA TGTGCCAGCAGTCCAGGCTCCTACAATGAGCAGTTCTTC.

The chain recombines TRBV5-1 with TRBJ2-7; D not certain. The germline V and J ends were trimmed by 4 bases and 0 bases, with 20 bases remaining between them. This CDR3 region has 17 residues. Per the germline V gene, CDR1 is SGHRS and CDR2 is YFSETQ. As DNA, the CDR3 is TGCGCCAGCAGCACCGAAAAAACCGGGCCCAGCTCCTACGAGCAGTACTTC. It yields the protein CASSTEKTGPSSYEQYF.

V usage is TRBV9 and J usage is TRBJ2-2, with D perhaps TRBD2 (5 bases). Germline assignment: CDR1 SGDLS and CDR2 YYNGEE. The CDR3 loop spans 16 amino acids. V was trimmed by 0 bases and J by 2 bases, leaving 11 bases between them. CDR3 coding DNA: TGTGCCAGCAGCGTAGGCCTAGCCCTAAACACCGGGGAGCTGTTTTTT. Its translation: CASSVGLALNTGELFF.

The J gene is TRBJ1-1, the V gene TRBV7-2; D is ambiguous. Germline-derived CDR1 and CDR2 are SGHTA and FQGNSA. V was trimmed by 3 bases and J by 9 bases, leaving 26 bases between them. The CDR3 runs 17 residues. For the CDR3, the DNA is TGTGCCAGCAGCTTCCCGGGAGTTTTCTCTTCTTTGGTGAAAGCTTTCTTT. It specifies CASSFPGVFSSLVKAFF.

V is TRBV9 and J is TRBJ2-6; weak D call: TRBD1 (5 bases). V was clipped by 4 bases and J by 0 bases, with 11 bases between them. This CDR3 region has 16 residues. Germline CDR1 is SGDLS and CDR2 is YYNGEE. The CDR3 here is CASSQGVTSGANVLTF. CDR3 sequence (DNA): TGTGCCAGCAGCCAGGGTGTCACCTCTGGGGCCAACGTCCTGACTTTC.